Listed below are T cell receptor beta chains from one sample, sequenced in a study of blood T cell repertoires in COVID-19. The assay was immunoSEQ multiplex PCR, and TCRdb's table has in-frame clones only and misses some. Here the sample spans fewer than 250,000 clones, approximately 83% being singletons. What was sequenced was peripheral blood. Receptor source: a woman between 50 and 59 years old with acute or convalescent COVID-19. Both conserved end residues are part of each CDR3. Fields, in order: J gene, V gene, CDR3 protein.

J: TRBJ1-2; V: TRBV3-1/TRBV3-2; CDR3: CASSQDITGGRDGYTF
J: TRBJ1-1; V: TRBV7-2; CDR3: CASSYSTEAFF
J: TRBJ1-1; V: TRBV10-3; CDR3: CAISESTWRPEAFF
J: TRBJ1-6; V: TRBV27; CDR3: CASSFRTGYSSYNSPLHF
J: TRBJ1-6; V: TRBV6-5; CDR3: CASSYRQTNSPLHF
J: TRBJ1-4; V: TRBV6-5; CDR3: CASSYKDREKLFF
J: TRBJ2-4; V: TRBV5-1; CDR3: CASSLGQGLAKNIQYF
J: TRBJ2-1; V: TRBV6-2/TRBV6-3; CDR3: CASSYGGEGRNEQFF
J: TRBJ2-7; V: TRBV30; CDR3: CAWSPTMGRGYF
J: TRBJ1-5; V: TRBV19; CDR3: CASLRTGRKGNQPQHF
J: TRBJ2-7; V: TRBV19; CDR3: CASSIGTPYEQYF
J: TRBJ1-1; V: TRBV4-2; CDR3: CASSQGGRMNTEAFF
J: TRBJ1-2; V: TRBV7-3; CDR3: CASSSDRVVGYTF
J: TRBJ1-5; V: TRBV19; CDR3: CASSPPRWSNQPQHF
J: TRBJ1-2; V: TRBV14; CDR3: CASSQRQGSYGYTF
J: TRBJ1-2; V: TRBV27; CDR3: CASSLSGSANYGYTF
J: TRBJ1-1; V: TRBV28; CDR3: CASGVEDRSTEAFF
J: TRBJ1-3; V: TRBV2; CDR3: CASSDRDSPGNTIYF
J: TRBJ1-6; V: TRBV2; CDR3: CASSDGGVRPPLHF
J: TRBJ1-6; V: TRBV9; CDR3: CASSPSGRGNEYNSPLHF
J: TRBJ1-6; V: TRBV21-1; CDR3: CASSTFLICDLPNSSYNSPLHF
J: TRBJ1-1; V: TRBV19; CDR3: CASSKTGAVTEAFF
J: TRBJ1-1; V: TRBV7-9; CDR3: CASSLASVNTEAFF
J: TRBJ2-2; V: TRBV7-6; CDR3: CASSFSGTSTGELFF
J: TRBJ2-1; V: TRBV28; CDR3: CASRAGWLALMGQFF
J: TRBJ1-5; V: TRBV21-1; CDR3: CASSKNGIDPRDQPQHF
J: TRBJ2-5; V: TRBV6-1; CDR3: CASSDRDRLIVETQYF
J: TRBJ2-5; V: TRBV24-1; CDR3: CATNGGPLPQEAQYF
J: TRBJ2-2; V: TRBV13; CDR3: CASSLAGAGDTGELFF
J: TRBJ2-7; V: TRBV4-3; CDR3: CASSQEIGRPALEQYF
J: TRBJ2-1; V: TRBV5-5; CDR3: CASSQDSPGEFF
J: TRBJ2-3; V: TRBV3-1/TRBV3-2; CDR3: CASSLGHLSTDTQYF
J: TRBJ1-4; V: TRBV3-1/TRBV3-2; CDR3: CASSPRGRGSEKLFF